This T cell receptor (beta chain) was sequenced in a study of blood T cell repertoires in COVID-19. Study as a whole: Italy, Spain and the United States were the sources of the convalescent and acute COVID-19 samples. T cells, B-cell-depleted T cells, or PBMCs supplied cDNA or gDNA.

Trimming removed 4 bases from V and 2 bases from J; junction bases left unmatched: 4. Germline V CDR1 and CDR2: SGHDN, FVKESK. The CDR3 length is 14 residues. Repertoires were generated with immunoSEQ multiplex PCR, while TCRdb's copy carries only in-frame clones and drops some. The sample has approximately 250,000 clones; roughly 86% are singletons. This sequence originates from a man aged 40-50 years with active or convalescent COVID-19. The chain carries TRBV14 and TRBJ1-2; 7 bases are shared with TRBD1. The specimen was peripheral blood. The CDR3 protein is CASSRTGDNYGYTF. The CDR3 coding sequence is TGTGCCAGCAGCCGGACAGGAGACAACTATGGCTACACCTTC.